Below, 3 T cell receptor beta chains from the same sample are listed, as sequenced in a study of cytomegalovirus exposure and HLA in healthy donors. Amplification used 60 Vbeta primers and 13 Jbeta primers. TCRdb's copy holds only in-frame clones and misses some; the assay was immunoSEQ multiplex PCR. Among fewer than 250,000 clones listed, over 80% were seen once. Sequencing input: PBMCs. All receptors come from a man aged 25 to 40 in good health and CMV-seronegative.

The count of this clone is one. The genes are TRBV7-9 and TRBJ1-2; 7 bases are shared with TRBD1. The length of the CDR3 is 15 residues. In germline, CDR1 is SEHNR, CDR2 FQNEAQ (reference sequence). V dropped 0 bases and J dropped 3; count of bases not matched to a gene: 4. CDR3 DNA sequence: TGTGCCAGCAGCTTAGCCGGACAGGCAGACTATGGCTACACCTTC. Encoded protein: CASSLAGQADYGYTF.

The chain couples TRBV19 to TRBJ1-5; D ambiguous. Deletions cut 6 bases from V and 5 bases from J, with 14 bases between. The germline CDR1 and CDR2 sequences are LNHDA and SQIVND (reference sequence). There are 14 residues in the CDR3. CDR3 nucleotides: TGTGCCAGTAGCCTCGCCAGGCCCGATCAGCCCCAGCATTTT. Its protein product is CASSLARPDQPQHF.

The V and J genes are TRBV7-9 and TRBJ1-2; 8 bases map to TRBD1. The CDR3 totals 14 residues. Trimming removed 5 bases from V and 5 bases from J; junction bases left unmatched: 7. Per germline, CDR1 SEHNR and CDR2 FQNEAQ (reference sequence). CDR3 region: CASSPGGEAYGYTF. CDR3 coding DNA: TGTGCCAGCAGCCCAGGGGGCGAGGCTTATGGCTACACCTTC.